This paragraph covers one T cell receptor (beta chain) sequence. This CDR3 is 14 amino acids long. Trimming took off 4 bases at V and 6 bases at J, with 13 bases between the two ends. CDR1 and CDR2 from the germline V gene are SGHNT and YYREEE (reference sequence). The sample belongs to a study of blood T cell repertoires in COVID-19. At the level of the study: Specimens from acute and convalescent COVID-19 originated in the United States, Italy and Spain. Sources were T cells, B-cell-depleted T cells, or PBMCs; the material itself was cDNA or gDNA.

Per the original data handling: It was from reference gene primer amplification that nucleated cell counts were estimated. Generated by immunoSEQ multiplex PCR, the TCRdb table keeps only in-frame clones and is missing some. Clonal size and the V and J genes are those of that table, whereas D and trimming came from the DNA. The sample lists roughly 120,000 clones; less than 90% were seen once. The specimen was peripheral blood. The rearrangement uses TRBV5-4 and TRBJ2-2; TRBD2 might be the D (5 bases). This sequence was found in a man aged 65 to 79 who had recovered from COVID-19. The CDR3 region is CASSPQMGAGELFF. CDR3 DNA sequence: TGTGCCAGCAGCCCCCAGATGGGAGCCGGGGAGCTGTTTTTT.